This T cell receptor beta chain was sequenced in a study of blood T cell repertoires in COVID-19. Study-level information: Acute-phase and convalescent COVID-19 samples originated in the United States, Italy and Spain. PBMCs, B-cell-depleted T cells, or T cells were the source of the cDNA or gDNA that made up the material.

This clone was seen just once. Original handling: Reference gene primers were amplified, and this amplification served to estimate nucleated cell counts. Libraries were prepared by immunoSEQ multiplex PCR; TCRdb keeps only in-frame clonotypes and omits some of them. The DNA was the basis for D and trimming; V, J and clone size are from that table. The sample contains 60,000 to 80,000 clones, roughly 88% of which appear only once. With V trimmed by 6 bases and J by 7 bases, 11 bases remained unmatched. The CDR3 is 15 amino acids. From germline, CDR1 is SGHRS and CDR2 YFSETQ. The rearrangement links TRBV5-1 to TRBJ1-4, with 8 positions matching TRBD1. Sequencing input: peripheral blood. The source is a woman older than 75 with acute or convalescent COVID-19. The DNA of the CDR3 is TGCGCCAGCACCGCAGGTCAGGGGGCTGCTGAAAAACTGTTTTTT. Translated: CASTAGQGAAEKLFF.